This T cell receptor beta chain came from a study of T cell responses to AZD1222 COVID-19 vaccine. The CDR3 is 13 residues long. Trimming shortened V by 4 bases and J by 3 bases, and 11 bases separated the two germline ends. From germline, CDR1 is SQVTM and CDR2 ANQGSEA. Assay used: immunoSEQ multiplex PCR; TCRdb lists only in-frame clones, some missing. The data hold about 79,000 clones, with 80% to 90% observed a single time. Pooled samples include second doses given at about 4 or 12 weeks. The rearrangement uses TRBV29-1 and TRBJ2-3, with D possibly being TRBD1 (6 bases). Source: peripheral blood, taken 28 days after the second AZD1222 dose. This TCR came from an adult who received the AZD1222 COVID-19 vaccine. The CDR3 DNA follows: TGCAGCGTTGCAGGGGTCTTGACAGATACGCAGTATTTT. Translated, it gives CSVAGVLTDTQYF.